Following are 26 T cell receptor beta chains from one sample sequenced in a study of T-cell memory formation after mild COVID-19. TCRdb fed the 5' RACE reads into MiXCR, producing one record per CDR3 protein. The sample carries about 560,000 distinct CDR3 sequences, roughly 17% recorded once. Material for sequencing was PBMCs or a T cell subset sorted from them (not recorded which). The receptors originated from an adult woman who had mild COVID-19 (a few samples of this study predate the infection). Cell type and time point are not known.

This rearrangement joins TRBV20-1 to TRBJ2-2; D is undetermined. The ends were cut back, 0 bases at V and 8 bases at J, with 7 bases in the middle. CDR1 and CDR2 (germline): DFQATT, SNEGSKA (reference sequence). The CDR3 consists of 12 residues. The CDR3 is CSAREARGELFF. The CDR3 bases are TGCAGTGCTAGAGAGGCTAGAGGGGAGCTGTTTTTT.

Only a few counts were recorded for this clonotype. The chain recombines TRBV7-3 with TRBJ2-3, with 7 bases identical to TRBD2. CDR3 length: 15 residues. Germline V lookup: CDR1 SGHTA, CDR2 FQGTGA. The junction had 8 bases not matched to a gene; V was cut back by 6 bases and J by 2 bases. The CDR3 protein is CASSKRDIFTDTQYF. As DNA, the CDR3 is TGTGCCAGCAGTAAGCGGGATATCTTCACAGATACGCAGTATTTT.

The V gene is TRBV11-2, the J gene TRBJ2-1; 8 bases are a match to TRBD1. Germline loops: CDR1 SGHAT, CDR2 FQNNGV. Trimming took 5 bases from V and 8 from J; bases not matched to a gene: 11. The CDR3 is 15 amino acids. The CDR3 sequence is CASSHPTRTGHEQFF. In nucleotides, the CDR3 is TGTGCCAGCAGCCATCCGACGAGGACAGGGCATGAGCAGTTCTTC.

This clonotype was seen only a few times. The chain recombines TRBV27 with TRBJ1-1; D unclear. The CDR3 contains 13 residues. The germline gives CDR1 MNHEY, CDR2 SMNVEV (reference sequence). Trimming left V 3 bases short and J 1 base short, with 6 bases between. The CDR3 reads CASSFRANTEAFF. CDR3 nucleotides: TGTGCCAGCAGTTTCCGGGCGAACACTGAAGCTTTCTTT.

The chain combines TRBV20-1 with TRBJ2-7; D is perhaps TRBD2 (6 bases). Looked up from germline, CDR1 is DFQATT and CDR2 is SNEGSKA (reference sequence). Trimming cost V 6 bases and J 2 bases, with 17 bases left between them. The CDR3 covers 14 residues. This CDR3 is CSASGRREAYEQYF. The CDR3 DNA sequence: TGCAGTGCCTCCGGAAGGCGGGAAGCCTACGAGCAGTACTTC.

V is TRBV27 and J is TRBJ2-1; unclear D gene. This CDR3 contains 15 residues. Looked up from germline, CDR1 is MNHEY and CDR2 is SMNVEV (reference sequence). Trimming removed 3 bases at V and 0 bases at J, with 9 bases between. As DNA, the CDR3 is TGTGCCAGCAGTTTTTGGCGGAGCTCCTACAATGAGCAGTTCTTC. Protein product: CASSFWRSSYNEQFF.

This clonotype turned up a few times. The chain employs TRBV14 and TRBJ2-5; D not resolved. Germline V gives CDR1 SGHDN, CDR2 FVKESK. V lost 5 bases, J lost 0 bases, and 7 bases lay in between. The CDR3 is 13 residues long. The chain's CDR3 is CASSYDNQETQYF. The CDR3 bases are TGTGCCAGCAGCTACGACAACCAAGAGACCCAGTACTTC.

Here the CDR3 reads CASSDTGQVTYGYTF. The CDR3 nucleotides are TGTGCCAGCAGTGATACGGGACAGGTTACCTATGGCTACACCTTC. The chain links TRBV2 to TRBJ1-2; 8 positions agree with TRBD1. CDR1 SNHLY and CDR2 FYNNEI come from the germline V gene. The CDR3 is 15 amino acids. J was trimmed by 4 bases and V by 3 bases; bases with no gene match: 7.

CDR3: CASSTGRRNIQYF. CDR3 bases: TGTGCCAGCAGCACGGGAAGGCGAAACATTCAGTACTTC. The chain joins TRBV7-2 to TRBJ2-4; weak D call: TRBD2 (5 bases). Trimming stripped 5 bases from V and 6 bases from J, with 11 bases between. The CDR3 spans 13 residues. Germline V gene data show CDR1 as SGHTA and CDR2 as FQGNSA. Supplemented by reference TRBV7-2 and TRBJ2-4, the full variable domain reads GAGVSQSPSNKVTEKGKDVELRCDPISGHTALYWYRQSLGQGLEFLIYFQGNSAPDKSGLPSDRFSAERTGGSVSTLTIQRTQQEDSAVYLCASSTGRRNIQYFGAGTRLSVL.

This clonotype was recorded at least ten times. J is TRBJ2-1 and V is TRBV12-3 or TRBV12-4; 12 nucleotides line up with TRBD2. Trimming cost V 2 bases and J 3 bases; bases outside gene matches: 8. The CDR3 covers 18 residues. CDR3 region: CASSLKLAGGVFYNEQFF. CDR3 coding DNA: TGTGCCAGCAGTTTAAAACTAGCGGGAGGAGTCTTCTACAATGAGCAGTTCTTC.

The chain couples TRBV2 to TRBJ1-1; 8 bases match TRBD1. J gave up 0 bases and V 3 bases, and 9 bases lay outside the gene matches. The length of the CDR3 is 17 residues. Looked up from germline, CDR1 is SNHLY and CDR2 is FYNNEI. The CDR3 nucleotides read TGTGCCAGCAGTGAGACAGGGGTGGATCGGGTGAACACTGAAGCTTTCTTT. Translation: CASSETGVDRVNTEAFF. Variable domain in full (rest from reference TRBV2 and TRBJ1-1): EPEVTQTPSHQVTQMGQEVILRCVPISNHLYFYWYRQILGQKVEFLVSFYNNEISEKSEIFDDQFSVERPDGSNFTLKIRSTKLEDSAMYFCASSETGVDRVNTEAFFGQGTRLTVV.

The chain joins TRBV7-9 to TRBJ1-2; 7 nucleotides match TRBD1. V shed 7 bases and J 8 bases; nucleotides not matched to a gene: 13. Germline CDR1 SEHNR, CDR2 FQNEAQ (reference sequence). This CDR3 is 14 amino acids long. The CDR3 DNA sequence: TGTGCCAGCACCGGGATAACAGGGGATAGCGGCTACACCTTC. It encodes CASTGITGDSGYTF.

This clonotype has just a few counts. This chain links TRBV6-5 with TRBJ1-2, with 8 bases lining up with TRBD1. V was pared by 6 bases and J by 5 bases, with 5 bases of the junction left unmatched. Per germline, CDR1 MNHEY and CDR2 SVGAGI. CDR3 length: 13 amino acids. The CDR3 here is CASRDREMYGYTF. CDR3 DNA: TGTGCCAGCAGGGACAGGGAGATGTATGGCTACACCTTC.

The J gene is TRBJ2-1, the V gene TRBV5-1, with TRBD2 matching over 8 bases. CDR1 and CDR2 (germline): SGHRS, YFSETQ. This CDR3 comprises 17 residues. The V gene end was trimmed by 3 bases and the J gene end by 5 bases; junction bases not matched to a gene: 13. CDR3 loop: CASSSSSVAGRNNEQFF. The CDR3 DNA is TGCGCCAGCAGCTCCTCATCGGTAGCGGGAAGAAACAATGAGCAGTTCTTC.

This clonotype was detected a few times. V is TRBV7-9 and J is TRBJ2-7; D call uncertain. Germline lookup yields CDR1 SEHNR and CDR2 FQNEAQ (reference sequence). The CDR3 runs 15 residues. V was pared by 0 bases and J by 3 bases, with 12 bases between. The CDR3 DNA follows: TGTGCCAGCAGCTTAGCGTTGGCAGTTAACTACGAGCAGTACTTC. Encoded protein: CASSLALAVNYEQYF.

This clonotype was detected only a few times. The chain couples TRBV5-6 to TRBJ1-5; a possible D gene is TRBD1 (5 bases). The germline V gene encodes CDR1 SGHDT and CDR2 YYEEEE. This CDR3 spans 13 amino acids. With 0 bases removed from V and 7 bases from J, the gap between germline ends came to 8 bases. The CDR3 reads CASSLGGMQPQHF. In nucleotides, the CDR3 is TGTGCCAGCAGCTTGGGGGGCATGCAGCCCCAGCATTTT. The full variable domain, rest sourced from reference TRBV5-6 and TRBJ1-5, is DAGVTQSPTHLIKTRGQQVTLRCSPKSGHDTVSWYQQALGQGPQFIFQYYEEEERQRGNFPDRFSGHQFPNYSSELNVNALLLGDSALYLCASSLGGMQPQHFGDGTRLSIL.

This clonotype turned up a few times. This sequence joins TRBV6-2 or TRBV6-3 and TRBJ2-2; 10 bases match TRBD2. This CDR3 is built from 16 residues. Trimming removed 4 bases from V and 6 bases from J; junction bases left unmatched: 8. Germline CDR1 and CDR2: MNHEY and SVGEGT. The CDR3 region has the DNA TGTGCCAGCAGTTTATCTAGCGGGAGCTGGTCCGGGGAGCTGTTTTTT. Translation gives CASSLSSGSWSGELFF.

J is TRBJ1-4 and V is TRBV12-3 or TRBV12-4; no clear D. V was shortened by 7 bases and J by 5 bases, with 20 bases between the two germline ends. This CDR3 is 16 amino acids long. Written as DNA, the CDR3 is TGTGCCAGCACCTCACTCTCCCAGAACAACAATGAAAAACTGTTTTTT. This codes for CASTSLSQNNNEKLFF.

The chain employs TRBV5-4 and TRBJ2-2; 9 nucleotides agree with TRBD1. CDR3 length: 15 amino acids. Germline-derived CDR1 and CDR2 are SGHNT and YYREEE (reference sequence). Unmatched junction bases numbered 7, after V lost 3 bases and J lost 7 bases. CDR3 sequence (DNA): TGTGCCAGCAGCTGGGGGGACAGGGATCTCGGGGAGCTGTTTTTT. Translated, it gives CASSWGDRDLGELFF.

This clonotype was recorded many times. The chain links TRBV12-3 or TRBV12-4 to TRBJ2-7; 10 bases align to TRBD1. The trim removed 5 bases at V and 1 base at J, leaving 5 bases unmatched. The CDR3 has 15 amino acids. The CDR3 loop reads CASSDRDRGSYEQYF. In DNA, the CDR3 is TGTGCCAGCAGTGACCGGGACAGGGGTTCCTACGAGCAGTACTTC.

The chain joins TRBV5-1 to TRBJ2-7; 10 bases agree with TRBD1. Germline assignment: CDR1 SGHRS and CDR2 YFSETQ. The CDR3 has 14 amino acids. V shed 7 bases and J 2 bases; nucleotides not matched to a gene: 6. CDR3: CASGPGTGAYEQYF. The CDR3 nucleotides are TGCGCCAGCGGGCCCGGGACAGGGGCCTACGAGCAGTACTTC. Full variable domain (remainder filled in from reference TRBV5-1 and TRBJ2-7): KAGVTQTPRYLIKTRGQQVTLSCSPISGHRSVSWYQQTPGQGLQFLFEYFSETQRNKGNFPGRFSGRQFSNSRSEMNVSTLELGDSALYLCASGPGTGAYEQYFGPGTRLTVT.

V gene TRBV7-2 combines with J gene TRBJ2-3; a weak D match, TRBD2 (6 bases). Germline CDR1 is SGHTA and CDR2 is FQGNSA. The V end was cut by 5 bases, the J end by 2 bases, with 14 bases between. The CDR3 has 15 residues. CDR3 nucleotide sequence: TGTGCCAGCAGCCAACCGGGACTCAACACAGATACGCAGTATTTT. It yields the protein CASSQPGLNTDTQYF.

V and J are TRBV12-3 or TRBV12-4 and TRBJ2-3; D might be TRBD2 (6 bases). Deletions cut 6 bases from V and 6 bases from J, with 10 bases between. The CDR3 covers 12 residues. The CDR3 loop is CASRREADTQYF. The CDR3 DNA sequence: TGTGCCAGCAGGAGGGAGGCGGATACGCAGTATTTT.

The rearrangement joins TRBV5-6 to TRBJ1-5; TRBD1 is a possible D gene (5 bases). V lost 0 bases and J 2 bases, leaving 9 bases between the germline ends. This CDR3 has 15 amino acids. The V gene's germline CDR1 is SGHDT and CDR2 YYEEEE. CDR3 bases: TGTGCCAGCAGCTTGGTATCGACAGGCAATCAGCCCCAGCATTTT. This translates into CASSLVSTGNQPQHF. Full variable domain (rest looked up from reference TRBV5-6 and TRBJ1-5): DAGVTQSPTHLIKTRGQQVTLRCSPKSGHDTVSWYQQALGQGPQFIFQYYEEEERQRGNFPDRFSGHQFPNYSSELNVNALLLGDSALYLCASSLVSTGNQPQHFGDGTRLSIL.

This chain connects TRBV5-1 to TRBJ2-7, with 9 nucleotides matching TRBD1. The CDR3 totals 14 residues. Trimming took 4 bases from V and 6 from J; bases not matched to a gene: 8. Germline V gives CDR1 SGHRS, CDR2 YFSETQ. The CDR3, as DNA: TGCGCCAGCAGCGGGCGTACAGGGGGCAGCGAGCAGTACTTC. Protein: CASSGRTGGSEQYF.

The chain has TRBV7-2 and TRBJ2-3; 9 bases are shared with TRBD2. Germline V gives CDR1 SGHTA, CDR2 FQGNSA. The CDR3 totals 15 residues. V trimming: 5 bases; J trimming: 4 bases; junction bases outside the gene matches: 7. This CDR3 reads CASSPLSGSPDTQYF. DNA of the CDR3: TGTGCCAGCAGCCCACTTAGCGGGAGCCCAGATACGCAGTATTTT.